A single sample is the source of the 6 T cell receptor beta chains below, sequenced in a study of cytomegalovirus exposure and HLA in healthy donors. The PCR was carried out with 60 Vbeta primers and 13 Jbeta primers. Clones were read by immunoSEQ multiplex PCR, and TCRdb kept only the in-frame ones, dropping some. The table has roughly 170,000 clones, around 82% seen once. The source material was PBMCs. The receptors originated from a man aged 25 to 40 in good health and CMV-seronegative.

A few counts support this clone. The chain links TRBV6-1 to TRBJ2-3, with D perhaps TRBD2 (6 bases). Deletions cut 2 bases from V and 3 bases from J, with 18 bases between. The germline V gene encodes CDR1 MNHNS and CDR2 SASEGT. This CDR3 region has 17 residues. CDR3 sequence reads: CASSERGAGRWTDTQYF. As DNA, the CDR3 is TGTGCCAGCAGTGAACGTGGGGCGGGGAGGTGGACAGATACGCAGTATTTT.

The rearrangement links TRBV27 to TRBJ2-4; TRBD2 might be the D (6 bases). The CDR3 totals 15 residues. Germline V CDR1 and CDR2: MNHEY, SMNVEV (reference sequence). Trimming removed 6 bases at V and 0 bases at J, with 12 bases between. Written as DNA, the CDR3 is TGTGCCAGCAGGGGAGCGGGTTTAGCCAAAAACATTCAGTACTTC. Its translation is CASRGAGLAKNIQYF.

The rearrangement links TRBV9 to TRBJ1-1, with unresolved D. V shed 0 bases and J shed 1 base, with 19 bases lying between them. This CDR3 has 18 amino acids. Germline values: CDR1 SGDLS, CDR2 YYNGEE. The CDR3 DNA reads TGTGCCAGCAGCGTAGGGGCCCCTCTGGTAGGTGGGAACACTGAAGCTTTCTTT. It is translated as CASSVGAPLVGGNTEAFF.

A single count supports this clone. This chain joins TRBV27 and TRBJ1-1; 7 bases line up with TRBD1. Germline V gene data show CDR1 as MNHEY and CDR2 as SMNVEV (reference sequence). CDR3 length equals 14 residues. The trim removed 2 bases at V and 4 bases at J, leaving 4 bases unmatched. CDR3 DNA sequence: TGTGCCAGCAGTTTAGGCAGGGGGACCACTGAAGCTTTCTTT. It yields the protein CASSLGRGTTEAFF.

The CDR3 DNA follows: TGTGCCAGCAGCCCGGGAATTTTTACAACTAATGAAAAACTGTTTTTT. The encoded protein is CASSPGIFTTNEKLFF. The chain combines TRBV11-2 with TRBJ1-4; no reliable D call. The V and J ends lost 5 bases and 0 bases respectively, with 13 bases between them. The germline V gene has CDR1 SGHAT and CDR2 FQNNGV. The CDR3 runs to 16 residues.

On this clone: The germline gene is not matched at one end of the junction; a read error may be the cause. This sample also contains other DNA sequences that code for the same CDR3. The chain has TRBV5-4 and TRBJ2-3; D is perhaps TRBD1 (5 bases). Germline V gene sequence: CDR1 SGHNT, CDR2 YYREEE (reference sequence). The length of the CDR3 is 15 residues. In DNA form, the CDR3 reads TGTGCCAGCGGCGAGGCAGGGAAGGGCACAGATACACAGTATTTT. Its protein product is CASGEAGKGTDTQYF. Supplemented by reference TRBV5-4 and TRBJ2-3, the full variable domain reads ETGVTQSPTHLIKTRGQQVTLRCSSQSGHNTVSWYQQALGQGPQFIFQYYREEENGRGNFPPRFSGLQFPNYSSELNVNALELDDSALYLCASGEAGKGTDTQYFGPGTRLTVL.